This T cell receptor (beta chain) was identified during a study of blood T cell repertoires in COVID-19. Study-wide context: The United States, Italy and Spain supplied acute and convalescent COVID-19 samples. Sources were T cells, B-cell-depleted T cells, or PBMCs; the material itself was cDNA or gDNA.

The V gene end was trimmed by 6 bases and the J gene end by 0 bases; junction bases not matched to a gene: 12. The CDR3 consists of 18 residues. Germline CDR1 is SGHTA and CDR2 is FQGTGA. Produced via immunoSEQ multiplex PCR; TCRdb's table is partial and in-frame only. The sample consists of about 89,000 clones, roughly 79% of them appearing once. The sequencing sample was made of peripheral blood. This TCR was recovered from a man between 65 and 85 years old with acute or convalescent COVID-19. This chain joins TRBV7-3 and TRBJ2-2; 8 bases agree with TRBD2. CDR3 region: CASSLAGLQTSNTGELFF. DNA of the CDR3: TGTGCCAGCAGTTTAGCGGGACTCCAAACCTCGAACACCGGGGAGCTGTTTTTT.